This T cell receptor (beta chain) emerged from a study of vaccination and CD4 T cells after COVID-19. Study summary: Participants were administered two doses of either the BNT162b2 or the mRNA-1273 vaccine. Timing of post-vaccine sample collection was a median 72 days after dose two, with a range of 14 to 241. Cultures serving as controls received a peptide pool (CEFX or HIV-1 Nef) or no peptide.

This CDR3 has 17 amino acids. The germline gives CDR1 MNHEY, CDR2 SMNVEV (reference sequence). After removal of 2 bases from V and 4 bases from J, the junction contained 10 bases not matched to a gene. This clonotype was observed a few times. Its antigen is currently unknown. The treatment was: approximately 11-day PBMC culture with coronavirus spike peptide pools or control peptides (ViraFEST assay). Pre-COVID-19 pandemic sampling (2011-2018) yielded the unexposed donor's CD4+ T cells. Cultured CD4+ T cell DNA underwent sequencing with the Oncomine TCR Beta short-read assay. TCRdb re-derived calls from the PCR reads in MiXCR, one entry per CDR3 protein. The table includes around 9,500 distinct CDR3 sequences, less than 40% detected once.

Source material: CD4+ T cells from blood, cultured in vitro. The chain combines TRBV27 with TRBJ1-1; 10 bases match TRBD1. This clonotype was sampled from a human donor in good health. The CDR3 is CASSLTPEWTGGTEAFF. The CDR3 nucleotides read TGTGCCAGCAGTTTAACCCCTGAATGGACAGGGGGCACTGAAGCTTTCTTT.